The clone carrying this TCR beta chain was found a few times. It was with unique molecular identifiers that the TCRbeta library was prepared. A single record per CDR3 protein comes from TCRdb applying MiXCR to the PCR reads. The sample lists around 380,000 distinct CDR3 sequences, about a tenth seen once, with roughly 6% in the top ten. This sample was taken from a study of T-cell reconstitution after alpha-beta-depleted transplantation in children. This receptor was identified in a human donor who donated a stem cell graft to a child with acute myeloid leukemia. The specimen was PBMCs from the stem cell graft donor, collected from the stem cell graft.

CDR3 amino acids: CSVEIFSGFYGYTF. Written as DNA, the CDR3 is TGCAGCGTTGAAATATTCTCAGGTTTCTATGGCTACACCTTC. The chain couples TRBV29-1 to TRBJ1-2, with D hard to call. V shed 2 bases and J shed 4 bases, with 14 bases lying between them. This CDR3 has 14 amino acids. Germline assignment: CDR1 SQVTM and CDR2 ANQGSEA. Combining the CDR3 with reference TRBV29-1 and TRBJ1-2 gives the whole variable domain SAVISQKPSRDICQRGTSLTIQCQVDSQVTMMFWYRQQPGQSLTLIATANQGSEATYESGFVIDKFPISRPNLTFSTLTVSNMSPEDSSIYLCSVEIFSGFYGYTFGSGTRLTVV.